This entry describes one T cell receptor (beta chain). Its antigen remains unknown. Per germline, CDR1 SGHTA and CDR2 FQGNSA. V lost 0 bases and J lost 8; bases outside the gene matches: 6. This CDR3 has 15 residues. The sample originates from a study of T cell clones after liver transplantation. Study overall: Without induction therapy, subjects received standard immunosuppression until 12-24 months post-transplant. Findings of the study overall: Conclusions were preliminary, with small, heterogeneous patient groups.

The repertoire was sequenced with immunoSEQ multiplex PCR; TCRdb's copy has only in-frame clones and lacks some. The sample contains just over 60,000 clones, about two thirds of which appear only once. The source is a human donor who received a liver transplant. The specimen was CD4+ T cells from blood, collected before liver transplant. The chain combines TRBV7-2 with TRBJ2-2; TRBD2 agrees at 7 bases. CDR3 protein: CASSLALADAGELFF. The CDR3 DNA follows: TGTGCCAGCAGCTTAGCCCTAGCGGATGCGGGGGAGCTGTTTTTT.